These 3 T cell receptor beta chains originate from one sample sequenced in a study of identical twins. TCRdb fed the 5' RACE reads into MiXCR, producing one record per CDR3 protein. The data contain about 340,000 distinct CDR3 sequences, more than 9% of them singletons. This sample was shared with a second study, whose subject was yellow fever vaccine responses in identical twins.

Source material: CD8+ T cells sorted from blood. The receptors were gathered from a woman younger than 30 in good health.

This clonotype was observed at least ten times. This chain joins TRBV6-1 and TRBJ1-1; 8 bases fit TRBD1. Germline loops: CDR1 MNHNS, CDR2 SASEGT. The V and J ends lost 5 bases and 3 bases, in that order; junction bases with no gene match: 11. The CDR3 runs to 16 residues. The CDR3 loop reads CASSIGQGYRDTEAFF. For the CDR3, the DNA is TGTGCCAGCAGTATCGGACAGGGATATAGGGACACTGAAGCTTTCTTT.

This clonotype has just a few counts. V and J are TRBV12-3 or TRBV12-4 and TRBJ1-2; 9 nucleotides line up with TRBD1. The CDR3 covers 13 residues. After removal of 6 bases from V and 6 bases from J, the junction contained 5 bases not matched to a gene. CDR3 sequence: CASRPTGGNGYTF. The DNA of the CDR3 is TGTGCCAGCAGACCTACAGGGGGCAATGGCTACACCTTC.

V and J are TRBV3-1 and TRBJ2-7; no definite D call. CDR1 is LGHDT and CDR2 is YNNKEL in the germline V gene (reference sequence). Trimming shortened V by 1 base and J by 4 bases, and 5 bases separated the two germline ends. This CDR3 region has 12 residues. The DNA of the CDR3 is TGTGCCAGCAGCCAAGTCAAATACGAGCAGTACTTC. Protein product: CASSQVKYEQYF.